This T cell receptor beta chain was found in a study of T cell responses to AZD1222 COVID-19 vaccine. Whole-study context: Second doses were pooled across both intervals (about 4 or about 12 weeks).

The data were produced by immunoSEQ multiplex PCR, yet TCRdb's version contains in-frame clones alone and is incomplete. The sample shows 150,000 to 200,000 clones, around 95% of them seen only once. A word on this clone: Its cognate antigen is unknown.

The study's findings and limits: The donor cohort was predominantly white British with a female majority, and clonal diversity may have been underestimated.

Germline CDR1 reads SGHAT; CDR2 reads FQNNGV. The CDR3 has 12 residues. With 2 bases removed from V and 4 bases from J, the gap between germline ends came to 3 bases. The specimen was peripheral blood, collected on day 0 of AZD1222 vaccination. The origin of this receptor is an adult in good health. The chain uses TRBV11-2 and TRBJ2-1; no firm D call. This chain's CDR3 is CASSLIYNEQFF. CDR3 nucleotides: TGTGCCAGCAGCTTAATATACAATGAGCAGTTCTTC.